These 9 T cell receptor beta chains were sequenced from one sample in a study of cytomegalovirus exposure and HLA in healthy donors. With 60 Vbeta and 13 Jbeta primers, the PCR was carried out. Method: immunoSEQ multiplex PCR; TCRdb's copy keeps in-frame clones and lacks some. The data contain 150,000 to 200,000 clones, more than 70% of them singletons. Sequenced sample: PBMCs. All receptors derive from a woman aged 35 to 49 in good health and CMV-seropositive.

V usage is TRBV2 and J usage is TRBJ1-1; TRBD1 matches 7 bases. This CDR3 is built from 15 residues. V was clipped by 3 bases and J by 0 bases; unmatched bases: 4. Germline loops: CDR1 SNHLY, CDR2 FYNNEI. CDR3 sequence (DNA): TGTGCCAGCAGTGATAAAGGGACAGTGAACACTGAAGCTTTCTTT. This sequence encodes CASSDKGTVNTEAFF.

This sequence joins TRBV7-2 and TRBJ2-1; D is unresolved. The V gene lost 5 bases and the J gene lost 5 bases, with 13 bases spanning the gap. Germline V gene data show CDR1 as SGHTA and CDR2 as FQGNSA. The CDR3 runs 14 residues. CDR3 in DNA: TGTGCCAGCAGCAAGGCAGGCCGAAACAATGAGCAGTTCTTC. This sequence encodes CASSKAGRNNEQFF.

V gene TRBV28 combines with J gene TRBJ1-1, with D possibly being TRBD1 (5 bases). Germline V gives CDR1 MDHEN, CDR2 SYDVKM. Trimming stripped 5 bases from V and 4 bases from J, with 14 bases between. The CDR3 is 14 amino acids. The CDR3 nucleotides are TGTGCCAGCAGTAGGCAGGGTTTGGGCACTGAAGCTTTCTTT. Amino acids: CASSRQGLGTEAFF.

The rearrangement uses TRBV19 and TRBJ1-1; tentatively, D is TRBD1 (5 bases). Germline V lookup: CDR1 LNHDA, CDR2 SQIVND (reference sequence). V was shortened by 3 bases and J by 6 bases, with 11 bases between the two germline ends. The CDR3 contains 13 residues. CDR3 sequence (DNA): TGTGCCAGTAGTATGGTAGGGACTTCTGAAGCTTTCTTT. Protein sequence: CASSMVGTSEAFF.

The V gene is TRBV19, the J gene TRBJ2-3; possibly TRBD1 for D (5 bases). This CDR3 has 15 amino acids. The germline gives CDR1 LNHDA, CDR2 SQIVND (reference sequence). Trimming cost V 10 bases and J 2 bases, with 19 bases left between them. CDR3 sequence: CAMSRGNAPTDTQYF. The CDR3 region has the DNA TGTGCCATGAGTAGGGGCAACGCTCCCACAGATACGCAGTATTTT.

On this clone itself: A junction boundary mismatches the germline segment, possibly from a read error. V and J are TRBV7-9 and TRBJ1-1; D remains ambiguous. From germline, CDR1 is SEHNR and CDR2 FQNEAQ (reference sequence). This CDR3 region has 11 residues. The CDR3 sequence: CSSSFLTEAFF. Here the CDR3 DNA reads TGTTCCAGCAGCTTTCTCACTGAAGCTTTCTTT.

The sample holds a few counts of this clone. The chain uses TRBV4-1 and TRBJ2-6, with D possibly TRBD1 on 6 matching bases. V was cut by 2 bases and J by 1 base, with 9 bases left in between. The germline gives CDR1 MGHRA, CDR2 YSYEKL. The CDR3 spans 16 residues. Here the CDR3 reads CASSQSTGSGANVLTF. CDR3 in DNA: TGCGCCAGCAGCCAATCTACAGGGTCTGGGGCCAACGTCCTGACTTTC.

The genes are TRBV5-4 and TRBJ1-2; D might be TRBD1 (6 bases). The CDR3 totals 16 residues. V was pared by 0 bases and J by 5 bases, with 17 bases between. Germline assignment: CDR1 SGHNT and CDR2 YYREEE (reference sequence). As DNA, the CDR3 is TGTGCCAGCAGCTTGGGGGCGGGGGGCTCAGTTTATGGCTACACCTTC. Translating it yields CASSLGAGGSVYGYTF.

The chain employs TRBV30 and TRBJ2-3, with 10 bases matching TRBD1. CDR3 length equals 14 residues. The ends lost 8 bases at V and 2 bases at J; junction bases unmatched: 7. Per the germline V gene, CDR1 is GTSNPN and CDR2 is SVGIG (reference sequence). CDR3 nucleotides: TGTGCCAGCTCGGGACAGGGGTACACAGATACGCAGTATTTT. Its translation is CASSGQGYTDTQYF.